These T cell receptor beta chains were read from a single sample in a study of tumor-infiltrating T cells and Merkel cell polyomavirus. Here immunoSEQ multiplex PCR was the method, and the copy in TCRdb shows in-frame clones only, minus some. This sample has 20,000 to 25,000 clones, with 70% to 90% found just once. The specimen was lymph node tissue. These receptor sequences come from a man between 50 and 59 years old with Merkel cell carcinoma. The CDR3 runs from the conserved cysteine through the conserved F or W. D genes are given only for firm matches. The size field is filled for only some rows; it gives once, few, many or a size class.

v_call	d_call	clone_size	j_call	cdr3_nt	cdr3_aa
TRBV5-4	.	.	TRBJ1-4	TGTGCCAGCAGCCCCGAGCCTCGGGCTAATGAAAAACTGTTTTTT	CASSPEPRANEKLFF
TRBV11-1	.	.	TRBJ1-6	TGTGCCAGCAGCTCGGAGGGGTACCAAGAAGTTTCACCCCTCCACTTT	CASSSEGYQEVSPLHF
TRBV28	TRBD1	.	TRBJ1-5	TGTGCCAGCAGTATATCCTACAGGGGAGCCGATCAGCCCCAGCATTTT	CASSISYRGADQPQHF
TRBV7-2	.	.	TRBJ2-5	TGTGCCAGCAGCTTAGCGGGGAGCGGCCCTTCCGAGACCCAGTACTTC	CASSLAGSGPSETQYF
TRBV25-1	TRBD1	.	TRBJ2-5	TGTGCCAGCAGTGCCCGGACAGGGGCGGGCGAGACCCAGTACTTC	CASSARTGAGETQYF
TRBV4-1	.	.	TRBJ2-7	TGCGCCAGCAGCCAAGATCTCGGAGGGTTCGAGCAGTACTTC	CASSQDLGGFEQYF
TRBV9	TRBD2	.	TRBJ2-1	TGTGCCAGCAGCGCCGGGACTAGAAGCAATGAGCAGTTCTTC	CASSAGTRSNEQFF
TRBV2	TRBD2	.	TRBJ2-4	TGTGCCAGCAGTGAAGGGGCGGGGGTAGCCAAAAACATTCAGTACTTC	CASSEGAGVAKNIQYF
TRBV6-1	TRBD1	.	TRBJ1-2	TGTGCCAGCAAGGGACAGGTTGCCTATGGCTACACCTTC	CASKGQVAYGYTF
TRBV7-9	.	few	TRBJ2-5	TGTGCCAGCAGCTTCGGGCGGGGAGAGACCCAGTACTTC	CASSFGRGETQYF
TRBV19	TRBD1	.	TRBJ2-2	TGTGCCAGTGCCCCCGGGACAGGGGCGGGCGGGGAGCTGTTTTTT	CASAPGTGAGGELFF
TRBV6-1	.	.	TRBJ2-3	TGTGCCAGCAGTGAAGTAAGCGGGAGCACAGATACGCAGTATTTT	CASSEVSGSTDTQYF
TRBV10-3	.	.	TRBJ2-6	TGTGCCATCAGTGATCGGGGACAACTCGCTTCTGGGGCCAACGTCCTGACTTTC	CAISDRGQLASGANVLTF
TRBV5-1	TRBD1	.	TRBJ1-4	TGCGCCAGCAGCCCGGGGACAGCCATTAATGAAAAACTGTTTTTT	CASSPGTAINEKLFF
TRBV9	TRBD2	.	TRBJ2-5	TGTGCCAGCAGCCCCCCTAGCGGGAGGGGAGAGACCCAGTACTTC	CASSPPSGRGETQYF
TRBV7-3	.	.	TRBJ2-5	TGTGCCAGCAGCGCGACCAGGGAAGAGACCCAGTACTTC	CASSATREETQYF
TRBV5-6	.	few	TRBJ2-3	TGTGCCAGCAGCTTGCACCCGGGATATCGAGGCGGGAATACAGATACGCAGTATTTT	CASSLHPGYRGGNTDTQYF
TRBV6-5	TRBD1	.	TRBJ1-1	TGTGCCAGCAGTCTCCTGACAGGGGGCACTGAAGCTTTCTTT	CASSLLTGGTEAFF
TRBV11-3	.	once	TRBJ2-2	TGTGCCAGCAGCGTACGCGGCGGGGAGCTGTTTTTT	CASSVRGGELFF
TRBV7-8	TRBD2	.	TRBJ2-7	TGTGCCAGCAGCTTAACTAGCGGGCACTCCTACGAGCAGTACTTC	CASSLTSGHSYEQYF
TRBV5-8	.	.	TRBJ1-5	TGTGCCAGCAGCTTGAGGGGGAGCTATAGCAATCAGCCCCAGCATTTT	CASSLRGSYSNQPQHF
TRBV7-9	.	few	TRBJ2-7	TGTGCCAGCAGCTTACCAGGTACACCCTACGAGCAGTACTTC	CASSLPGTPYEQYF
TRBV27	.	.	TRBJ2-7	TGTGCCAGCAGGCCGTATAGCTCCTACGAGCAGTACTTC	CASRPYSSYEQYF
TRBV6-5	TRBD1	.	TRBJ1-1	TGTGCCAGCAGAGGGACAGCTTTTAACACTGAAGCTTTCTTT	CASRGTAFNTEAFF
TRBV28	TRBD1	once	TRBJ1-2	TGTGCCAGCAGTTTATCGGGACAGGGGGTGAGGGGCTACACCTTC	CASSLSGQGVRGYTF
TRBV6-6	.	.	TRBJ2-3	TGTGCCAGCACCGTTCAGGTTAGCACAGATACGCAGTATTTT	CASTVQVSTDTQYF
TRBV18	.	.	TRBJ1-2	TGTGCCAGCTCATCCCTACCCCGAGGGGACTCCTATGGCTACACCTTC	CASSSLPRGDSYGYTF
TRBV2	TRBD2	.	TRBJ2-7	TGTGCCAGCAGCCCAAGGACTAGCGGCGCCTACGAGCAGTACTTC	CASSPRTSGAYEQYF
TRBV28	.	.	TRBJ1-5	TGTGCCAGCAGTTTGCAGCAGGGATCCAATCAGCCCCAGCATTTT	CASSLQQGSNQPQHF
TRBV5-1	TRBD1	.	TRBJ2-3	TGCGCCAGCAGCCGGACAGGGGGATTAGATACGCAGTATTTT	CASSRTGGLDTQYF
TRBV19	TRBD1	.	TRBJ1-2	TGTGCCAGTAGAACACCGTCCCGGGACAGGGTCTATGGCTACACCTTC	CASRTPSRDRVYGYTF
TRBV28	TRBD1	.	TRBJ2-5	TGTGCCAGCAGTCAAAGGGACAGGGGATGGGGCCAAGAGACCCAGTACTTC	CASSQRDRGWGQETQYF
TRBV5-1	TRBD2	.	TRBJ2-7	TGCGCCAGCAGGACTAGCGGGAGCCTTTTCGGTGGGTACGAGCAGTACTTC	CASRTSGSLFGGYEQYF
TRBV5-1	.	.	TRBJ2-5	TGCGCCAGCAGCTTGGGGCAGTACCAAGAGACCCAGTACTTC	CASSLGQYQETQYF
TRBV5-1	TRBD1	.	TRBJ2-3	TGCGCCAGCAGCACCACAGGGGCCGCCGAAAATACGCAGTATTTT	CASSTTGAAENTQYF
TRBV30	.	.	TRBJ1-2	TGTGCCTGGAACAGCCTACATAACTATGGCTACACCTTC	CAWNSLHNYGYTF
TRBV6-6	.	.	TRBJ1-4	TGTGCCAGCAGGACTCTGAACACTAATGAAAAACTGTTTTTT	CASRTLNTNEKLFF
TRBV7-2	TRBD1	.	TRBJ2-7	TGTGCCAGCAGCTTAGGGATCGGGGGACAGGTCGCCTACGAGCAGTACTTC	CASSLGIGGQVAYEQYF
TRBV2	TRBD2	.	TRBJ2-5	TGTGCCGGAAAAGGACTAGCGGCTCAAGAGACCCAGTACTTC	CAGKGLAAQETQYF
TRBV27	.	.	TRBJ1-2	TGTGCCAGCAGGAGGGGGACATATGGCTACACCTTC	CASRRGTYGYTF
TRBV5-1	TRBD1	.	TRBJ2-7	TGCGCCAGCAGCTTCCCGGACAGGAACGAGCAGTACTTC	CASSFPDRNEQYF
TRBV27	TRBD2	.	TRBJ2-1	TGTGCCAGCAGCCCGGGAGGATACAATGAGCAGTTCTTC	CASSPGGYNEQFF
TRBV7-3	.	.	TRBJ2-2	TGTGCCAGCAGCTCTACCCAGAACACCGGGGAGCTGTTTTTT	CASSSTQNTGELFF
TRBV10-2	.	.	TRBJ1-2	TGCGCCAGCAGTGAGTCGGCGCCGTCTAGCCCTCAAGGCTACACCTTC	CASSESAPSSPQGYTF
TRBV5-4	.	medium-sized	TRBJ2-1	TGTGCCAGCAGCCCCGGTCAGGGTGAGCAGTTCTTC	CASSPGQGEQFF
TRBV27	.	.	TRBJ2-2	TGTGCCAGCACGCTTGGGGGCCCGAACACCGGGGAGCTGTTTTTT	CASTLGGPNTGELFF
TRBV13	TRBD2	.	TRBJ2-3	TGTGCCAGCAGCTCCCGGGCCCGACTAGCGGGGGTCACAGATACGCAGTATTTT	CASSSRARLAGVTDTQYF
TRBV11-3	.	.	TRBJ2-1	TGTGCCAGCAGCTTAAGCGGGTCCGGATACAATGAGCAGTTCTTC	CASSLSGSGYNEQFF
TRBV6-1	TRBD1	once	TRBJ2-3	TGTGCCAGCAGTGAAGCGGTGTGGGACAGGGAGTACACAGATACGCAGTATTTT	CASSEAVWDREYTDTQYF